This is a list of T cell receptor beta chains from one sample in a study of blood T cell repertoires in COVID-19. The repertoire was sequenced with immunoSEQ multiplex PCR; TCRdb's copy has only in-frame clones and lacks some. The sample has fewer than 35,000 clones, 80% to 90% seen once. Material for sequencing was peripheral blood. These receptors were taken from a human donor in a cohort sampled during active COVID-19. The donor label of this sample is uncertain. CDR3s include the opening cysteine and the closing phenylalanine or tryptophan. The D gene is left open where the match is weak. The size entry is marked missing in some rows and otherwise reads once, few, many or a size class.

d_gene	v_gene	abundance	j_gene	CDR3nt	CDR3aa
TRBD1	TRBV6-6	.	TRBJ1-2	TGTGCCAGCAAGAGGGACTCAGGGGGTTGGGGCTACACCTTC	CASKRDSGGWGYTF
TRBD1	TRBV5-1	.	TRBJ2-7	TGCGCCAGCAGCATACCGGGACAGGGGAGAGAGCAGTACTTC	CASSIPGQGREQYF
TRBD1	TRBV4-3	once	TRBJ1-1	TGCGCCAGCAGCCCGGGACAGACGAACACTGAAGCTTTCTTT	CASSPGQTNTEAFF
TRBD1	TRBV10-3	.	TRBJ2-7	TGTGCCATCAGAGAGGACAGGGGGCTATCCTACGAGCAGTACTTC	CAIREDRGLSYEQYF
.	TRBV7-8	.	TRBJ1-2	TGTGCCAGCAGCCCAGGAATTATTTATGGCTACACCTTC	CASSPGIIYGYTF
.	TRBV7-9	few	TRBJ1-3	TGTGCCAGCAGCCTAACCGGGTTATCCTCTGGAAACACCATATATTTT	CASSLTGLSSGNTIYF
.	TRBV5-4	.	TRBJ1-2	TGTGCCAGCAGCTTACCAGGGGTCCGCCCCTATGGCTACACCTTC	CASSLPGVRPYGYTF
TRBD1	TRBV15	.	TRBJ2-2	TGTGCCACCAGCAGAGATCTCCGGGGACAGGGGGCCAACACCGGGGAGCTGTTTTTT	CATSRDLRGQGANTGELFF
TRBD1	TRBV5-6	once	TRBJ2-7	TGTGCCAGCAGCATGGACAGGTACGAGCAGTACTTC	CASSMDRYEQYF
TRBD2	TRBV7-2	few	TRBJ2-7	TGTGCCAGCAGCCCGCAAGCGGGGGTACTCTCCTACGAGCAGTACTTC	CASSPQAGVLSYEQYF
.	TRBV29-1	once	TRBJ2-2	TGCAGCGTTGCTTTAGCAGCGAACACCGGGGAGCTGTTTTTT	CSVALAANTGELFF
TRBD1	TRBV3-1/TRBV3-2	.	TRBJ2-5	TGTGCCAGCAGCAAAGGGACAGGAGAGACCCAGTACTTC	CASSKGTGETQYF
.	TRBV6-1	.	TRBJ2-5	TGTGCCAGCAGTGAAGTGGCGGGGGCAGTAGAGACCCAGTACTTC	CASSEVAGAVETQYF
TRBD1	TRBV18	.	TRBJ1-6	TGTGCCAGCTCACGTGGGACAGGGGTTGAAGGTTCACCCCTCCACTTT	CASSRGTGVEGSPLHF
.	TRBV6-2/TRBV6-3	.	TRBJ2-1	TGTGCCAGCAGTTATTCCGGGTCCTCCTTGAATGAGCAGTTCTTC	CASSYSGSSLNEQFF
TRBD2	TRBV11-3	.	TRBJ2-7	TGTGCCTGCGGCGGGGGTTTCTCCTACGAGCAGTACTTC	CACGGGFSYEQYF
.	TRBV5-4	.	TRBJ1-2	TGTGCCAGCAGCTTGGACAGGACCAACTATGGCTACACCTTC	CASSLDRTNYGYTF
.	TRBV4-1	.	TRBJ1-4	TGCGCCAGCAGCCAAGAGGGAGGGCGAGGTGAAAAACTGTTTTTT	CASSQEGGRGEKLFF